The next 32 T cell receptor beta chains were all read from a single sample in a study of T cells in Graves' hyperthyroidism and ophthalmopathy. Amplification of TCR beta CDR3 regions was performed using RNA transcripts as template. RT-PCR in the first round (using the HTBI primer set) targeted the TCR CDR3. One entry per CDR3 protein results from TCRdb running MiXCR on the multiplex PCR reads. The repertoire holds about 250,000 distinct CDR3 sequences, with 20% to 25% as singletons. The sequenced sample was blood. The receptors were gathered from a man aged 25-45 years with Graves' ophthalmopathy.

This clonotype was observed many times. The chain uses TRBV9 and TRBJ1-5; D call uncertain. Trimming stripped 0 bases from V and 4 bases from J, with 5 bases between. This CDR3 comprises 13 residues. Germline loops: CDR1 SGDLS, CDR2 YYNGEE. The CDR3 sequence is CASSVGLNQPQHF. For the CDR3, the DNA is TGTGCCAGCAGCGTAGGGCTGAATCAGCCCCAGCATTTT.

As for this clonotype: Given a much more abundant clone one base away, this may be a read error. The chain carries TRBV6-1 and TRBJ1-5; D unclear. Germline lookup yields CDR1 MNHNS and CDR2 SASEGT. This CDR3 contains 14 residues. CDR3 DNA sequence: TGTACCAACACCGTCCATTATAGCAATCAGCCCCAGCATTTT. This translates into CTNTVHYSNQPQHF.

The rearrangement uses TRBV2 and TRBJ1-4; no firm D call. Germline CDR1 is SNHLY and CDR2 is FYNNEI. The V end lost 5 bases, the J end lost 3 bases, and 13 bases lay between the germline ends. The CDR3 runs 15 residues. The CDR3 sequence: CASSWALGANEKLFF. CDR3 in DNA: TGTGCCAGCAGTTGGGCCCTCGGGGCTAATGAAAAACTGTTTTTT.

This clonotype was seen repeatedly, ten times or more. The chain joins TRBV11-2 to TRBJ2-4; 12 positions match TRBD2. Germline V CDR1 and CDR2: SGHAT, FQNNGV. The V gene end was trimmed by 4 bases and the J gene end by 6 bases; junction bases not matched to a gene: 7. CDR3 length: 16 residues. The DNA of the CDR3 is TGTGCCAGCAGCTCCTCGACTAGCGGGGGACTAAACATTCAGTACTTC. It encodes CASSSSTSGGLNIQYF.

The genes are TRBV20-1 and TRBJ2-1; perhaps D is TRBD1 or TRBD2 (5 bases each). Germline V gives CDR1 DFQATT, CDR2 SNEGSKA (reference sequence). V lost 3 bases and J 6 bases, leaving 9 bases between the germline ends. The CDR3 has 12 amino acids. CDR3 nucleotide sequence: TGCAGTGCTAGTGGGACCTTCAATGAGCAGTTCTTC. Amino acids: CSASGTFNEQFF.

The chain has TRBV6-5 and TRBJ1-5, with no clear D. This CDR3 has 17 amino acids. V lost 2 bases to trimming and J lost 0 bases, with 14 bases between them. Germline-derived CDR1 and CDR2 are MNHEY and SVGAGI. The CDR3 is CASSYGGPYPSNQPQHF. Written as DNA, the CDR3 is TGTGCCAGCAGTTACGGTGGTCCATATCCTAGCAATCAGCCCCAGCATTTT.

Only a few counts were recorded for this clonotype. This sequence joins TRBV28 and TRBJ2-5; 8 bases match TRBD2. The CDR3 runs to 14 residues. CDR1 and CDR2 from the germline V gene are MDHEN and SYDVKM. V was pared by 11 bases and J by 2 bases, with 10 bases of the junction left unmatched. The CDR3 region is CALSGGRFQETQYF. In nucleotides, the CDR3 is TGTGCCCTGAGCGGCGGGAGGTTTCAAGAGACCCAGTACTTC.

Note on this clonotype: It may be a read error: a sequence one base away is much more abundant. The J gene is TRBJ2-7, the V gene TRBV5-1; TRBD2 might be the D (6 bases). Looked up from germline, CDR1 is SGHRS and CDR2 is YFSETQ. The CDR3 spans 15 residues. This CDR3 is CASSTPGTAPGERYF. The CDR3 nucleotides are TGCGCCAGCAGCACGCCCGGGACCGCGCCGGGGGAGCGGTACTTC.

This clonotype was seen repeatedly, ten times or more. The chain employs TRBV12-3 or TRBV12-4 and TRBJ2-7, with a tentative D call TRBD2 (6 bases). Trimming left V 6 bases short and J 0 bases short, with 18 bases between. The CDR3 contains 16 residues. Here the CDR3 reads CASSMTGGTGSYEQYF. The CDR3, as DNA: TGTGCCAGCAGCATGACTGGCGGGACCGGCTCCTACGAGCAGTACTTC.

The V and J genes are TRBV6-2 or TRBV6-3 and TRBJ2-1; 9 bases agree with TRBD1. Germline values: CDR1 MNHEY, CDR2 SVGEGT. V lost 7 bases and J lost 9; bases outside the gene matches: 7. The CDR3 runs 13 residues. The DNA for the CDR3 is TGTGCCAGCACGGGACAGGGAAGTCTTGAGCAGTTCTTC. Protein product: CASTGQGSLEQFF.

The sample holds a few counts of this clonotype. The chain couples TRBV27 to TRBJ2-7; D perhaps matches TRBD1 (5 bases). Looked up from germline, CDR1 is MNHEY and CDR2 is SMNVEV (reference sequence). This CDR3 is 14 amino acids long. Trimming took off 6 bases at V and 1 base at J, with 13 bases between the two ends. The CDR3 sequence: CASRPRTTSYEQYF. CDR3 coding DNA: TGTGCCAGCAGACCTCGGACAACTTCCTACGAGCAGTACTTC.

The rearrangement joins TRBV28 to TRBJ1-6; D is perhaps TRBD1 (6 bases). This CDR3 spans 14 amino acids. The germline V gene has CDR1 MDHEN and CDR2 SYDVKM. V was pared by 6 bases and J by 9 bases, with 15 bases between. In DNA form, the CDR3 reads TGTGCCAGCAGGAGGGACAAGGGTATTTCACCCCTCCACTTT. Amino acid sequence: CASRRDKGISPLHF.

This clonotype appeared many times. The V call is TRBV6-2 or TRBV6-3, the J call TRBJ2-1; TRBD2 might be the D (6 bases). The CDR3 spans 14 residues. V was clipped by 2 bases and J by 9 bases, with 14 bases between them. Germline V gene sequence: CDR1 MNHEY, CDR2 SVGEGT. The CDR3 nucleotides read TGTGCCAGCAGTTACGAGGGGTGGGGAGGTGAGCAGTTCTTC. This sequence encodes CASSYEGWGGEQFF.

Only a few counts were recorded for this clonotype. This chain joins TRBV20-1 and TRBJ1-2, with 8 bases identical to TRBD1. V was pared by 4 bases and J by 0 bases, with 1 base of the junction left unmatched. This CDR3 region has 13 residues. Germline V gene data show CDR1 as DFQATT and CDR2 as SNEGSKA (reference sequence). The CDR3 here is CSATTGANYGYTF. For the CDR3, the DNA is TGCAGTGCTACGACAGGGGCTAACTATGGCTACACCTTC.

Remarks on this clonotype: Compared with germline, one end of the junction differs, possibly owing to a read error. The chain links TRBV7-9 to TRBJ2-2, with 10 bases aligning to TRBD1. Germline-derived CDR1 and CDR2 are SEHNR and FQNEAQ (reference sequence). The CDR3 sequence is 16 residues long. CDR3 sequence: CASSPGQGSNTGELFF. In nucleotides, the CDR3 is TGTGCCAGCAGCCCGGGACAGGGGTCGAACACCGGGGAGCTATTTTTT.

In this sample, this clonotype turned up a few times. This chain joins TRBV5-1 and TRBJ2-2, with D tentatively TRBD2 (5 bases). The CDR3 has 17 amino acids. Germline V gene lookup returns CDR1 SGHRS and CDR2 YFSETQ. Trimming stripped 0 bases from V and 1 base from J, with 13 bases between. The CDR3 here is CASSLAQASWNTGELFF. CDR3 coding DNA: TGCGCCAGCAGCTTGGCCCAGGCTAGCTGGAACACCGGGGAGCTGTTTTTT.

Ten or more counts support this clonotype. The chain employs TRBV9 and TRBJ2-7; 8 nucleotides match TRBD1. V lost 0 bases to trimming and J lost 3 bases; unmatched junction nucleotides: 5. Germline assignment: CDR1 SGDLS and CDR2 YYNGEE. The CDR3 extends over 15 amino acids. As DNA, the CDR3 is TGTGCCAGCAGCGTAGGAGGACAGGGACTCTACGAGCAGTACTTC. Translating it yields CASSVGGQGLYEQYF.

This clonotype has ten or more counts. The J gene is TRBJ2-3, the V gene TRBV18, with 8 bases identical to TRBD1. Unmatched junction bases numbered 5, after V lost 1 base and J lost 5 bases. Germline lookup yields CDR1 KGHSH and CDR2 LQKENI. The CDR3 has 15 amino acids. CDR3 residues: CASSPRTGQGDTQYF. CDR3 sequence (DNA): TGTGCCAGCTCACCACGGACAGGGCAGGGAGATACGCAGTATTTT.

CDR3 protein: CASSARGRDYNEQFF. The CDR3 region has the DNA TGTGCCAGCAGCGCCCGGGGCAGGGATTACAATGAGCAGTTCTTC. The chain employs TRBV9 and TRBJ2-1; TRBD1 or TRBD2 may be the D gene (5 bases each). CDR3 length: 15 amino acids. Germline values: CDR1 SGDLS, CDR2 YYNGEE. V was pared by 3 bases and J by 4 bases, with 14 bases between.

V is TRBV30 and J is TRBJ1-2; 8 nucleotides match TRBD1. J was trimmed by 4 bases and V by 5 bases; bases with no gene match: 3. The germline gives CDR1 GTSNPN, CDR2 SVGIG (reference sequence). The CDR3 contains 12 residues. For the CDR3, the DNA is TGTGCCTGGGCCGGGACAGGCTATGGCTACACCTTC. This gives the protein CAWAGTGYGYTF.

This clonotype was observed many times. This chain joins TRBV20-1 and TRBJ2-7; D might be TRBD2 (5 bases). Trimming left V 2 bases short and J 1 base short, with 9 bases between. The CDR3 is made up of 13 amino acids. CDR1 and CDR2 (germline): DFQATT, SNEGSKA (reference sequence). The CDR3 protein is CSARYAGSYEQYF. CDR3 sequence (DNA): TGCAGTGCTAGATACGCGGGTTCCTACGAGCAGTACTTC.

This clonotype has at least ten counts. This chain uses TRBV20-1 with TRBJ2-1; TRBD2 might be the D (6 bases). The CDR3 runs 15 residues. V was cut by 6 bases and J by 1 base, with 16 bases left in between. Germline V gives CDR1 DFQATT, CDR2 SNEGSKA (reference sequence). The CDR3 loop is CSAQDGSRSYNEQFF. As DNA, the CDR3 is TGCAGTGCCCAGGACGGGAGTAGATCCTACAATGAGCAGTTCTTC.

This clonotype occurred a few times. The genes are TRBV28 and TRBJ1-1, with 7 nucleotides matching TRBD1. Looked up from germline, CDR1 is MDHEN and CDR2 is SYDVKM. The CDR3 contains 14 residues. V lost 8 bases to trimming and J lost 0 bases; unmatched junction nucleotides: 6. The CDR3 nucleotides read TGTGCCAGCCGGGACAGAGATCTGAACACTGAAGCTTTCTTT. Residues: CASRDRDLNTEAFF.

This clonotype was counted only a few times. This sequence joins TRBV13 and TRBJ1-1; D uncertain. The CDR3 totals 14 residues. The germline gives CDR1 PRHDT, CDR2 FYEKMQ (reference sequence). V was cut by 3 bases and J by 5 bases, with 13 bases left in between. The CDR3 reads CASSFFTSSTEAFF. As DNA, the CDR3 is TGTGCCAGCAGCTTTTTTACGTCAAGTACTGAAGCTTTCTTT.

A few counts support this clonotype. V and J are TRBV29-1 and TRBJ2-7, with 15 positions matching TRBD2. Unmatched junction bases numbered 7, after V lost 5 bases and J lost 2 bases. The germline gives CDR1 SQVTM, CDR2 ANQGSEA. CDR3 length: 16 amino acids. CDR3 sequence reads: CSVQWTSGRGTYEQYF. CDR3 sequence (DNA): TGCAGCGTTCAATGGACTAGCGGGAGGGGAACCTACGAGCAGTACTTC.

At least ten counts were recorded for this clonotype. This rearrangement joins TRBV2 to TRBJ1-2; TRBD1 matches 10 bases. The CDR3 runs to 14 residues. The germline V gene has CDR1 SNHLY and CDR2 FYNNEI. V was pared by 2 bases and J by 5 bases, with 2 bases of the junction left unmatched. The CDR3 nucleotides read TGTGCCAGCAGTGAATTGGGACAGGGGTATGGCTACACCTTC. This encodes CASSELGQGYGYTF.

This clonotype came up a few times. One end of the junction does not line up with germline, which may come from a read error. This sequence joins TRBV28 and TRBJ2-1; TRBD2 might be the D (6 bases). Germline assignment: CDR1 MDHEN and CDR2 SYDVKM. The CDR3 consists of 17 residues. The CDR3 DNA reads TGTGCCAGCAGTTTATCAGGCGCGGGGACCTCCCACAATGAGCAGTTCTTC. Residues: CASSLSGAGTSHNEQFF.

This clonotype showed up many times. The chain combines TRBV20-1 with TRBJ2-1; D ambiguous. The V end lost 3 bases, the J end lost 12 bases, and 12 bases lay between the germline ends. Germline V gives CDR1 DFQATT, CDR2 SNEGSKA (reference sequence). The length of the CDR3 is 11 residues. The DNA of the CDR3 is TGCAGTGCTAGTATGGGGTTTTCGCAGTTCTTC. It is translated as CSASMGFSQFF.

This clonotype turned up a few times. The chain has TRBV4-2 and TRBJ1-5; D uncertain. V was trimmed by 0 bases and J by 0 bases, leaving 15 bases between them. The CDR3 has 18 amino acids. Germline V lookup: CDR1 LGHNA, CDR2 YNFKEQ. The CDR3 coding sequence is TGTGCCAGCAGCCAAGATCAAGCAGGCAGGTATAGCAATCAGCCCCAGCATTTT. Residues: CASSQDQAGRYSNQPQHF.

This clonotype occurred many times. V and J are TRBV29-1 and TRBJ1-1, with a possible D match to TRBD1 (6 bases). The V gene lost 4 bases and the J gene lost 1 base, with 10 bases spanning the gap. The CDR3 length is 13 residues. Germline CDR1 reads SQVTM; CDR2 reads ANQGSEA. CDR3 DNA: TGCAGCGTTGTGACAGGTCGGAACACTGAAGCTTTCTTT. Translated: CSVVTGRNTEAFF.

This chain links TRBV7-9 with TRBJ2-1, with a possible D match to TRBD2 (6 bases). The V end lost 5 bases, the J end lost 8 bases, and 22 bases lay between the germline ends. Per the germline V gene, CDR1 is SEHNR and CDR2 is FQNEAQ (reference sequence). This CDR3 comprises 16 residues. The CDR3 protein is CASSPPPSDYRDEQFF. CDR3 in DNA: TGTGCCAGCAGCCCGCCTCCTAGCGACTATCGTGATGAGCAGTTCTTC.

The J gene is TRBJ1-5, the V gene TRBV20-1; D may be TRBD1 (6 bases). The CDR3 length is 13 residues. Trimming cost V 6 bases and J 6 bases, with 15 bases left between them. The germline CDR1 and CDR2 sequences are DFQATT and SNEGSKA (reference sequence). CDR3 sequence: CSADGEGGQPQHF. In DNA, the CDR3 is TGCAGTGCAGACGGGGAGGGGGGTCAGCCCCAGCATTTT.